This T cell receptor (beta chain) stems from a study of T cells in localized non-small cell lung cancer. Sequencing used immunoSEQ multiplex PCR; TCRdb keeps in-frame clones, though not all of them. Among 65,000 to 90,000 clones, around 80% were seen once, and the ten largest hold about 19%. Whole-study findings and limits: Heterogeneity is still possible, as just one tumor region was sequenced. With higher T cell density in blood came longer overall survival. Appearance in adjacent lung was seen for a median roughly 56 of the top 100 tumor clones. Uninvolved adjacent lung had more T cell clonality than any other tissue, topping tumor.

With regard to this clone: What it recognizes is unknown.

The CDR3 has 15 residues. CDR1 is SGHTA and CDR2 is FQGNSA in the germline V gene. V trimming: 0 bases; J trimming: 1 base; junction bases outside the gene matches: 3. This rearrangement joins TRBV7-2 to TRBJ2-7; 7 bases are shared with TRBD1. This TCR was recovered from a man aged 40-75 years with stage II squamous cell lung carcinoma. Sequencing was performed on PBMCs, taken before any cancer treatment. The CDR3 is CASSLAQGFSYEQYF. The CDR3 DNA reads TGTGCCAGCAGCTTAGCACAGGGGTTTTCCTACGAGCAGTACTTC.